This T cell receptor (beta chain) was sequenced for a study of vaccination and CD4 T cells after COVID-19. Study background: In the convalescent cohort, there were six males and four females, two of them Hispanic. The post-COVID sampling time was a median 101 days after diagnosis, ranging from 35 to 161.

CDR1 SGHNT and CDR2 YYREEE come from the germline V gene (reference sequence). With V trimmed by 4 bases and J by 0 bases, 3 bases remained unmatched. The CDR3 loop spans 15 amino acids. Regarding time point: late sampling 161 to 241 days after vaccination in a few convalescent patients. PCR positivity was dated March to December 2020, before US Alpha, Beta and Delta variants. This clonotype was seen just once. TCRdb reanalysed the PCR reads using MiXCR and keeps one entry per CDR3 protein. The table records tens of thousands of distinct CDR3 sequences, approximately 49% of them present only once. This receptor was taken from a human donor who had recovered from COVID-19. The specimen was CD4+ T cells from blood, collected about 7 months after SARS-CoV-2 vaccination. The rearrangement links TRBV5-4 to TRBJ2-1, with 8 bases identical to TRBD2. CDR3 loop: CASSALAGSYNEQFF. In nucleotides, the CDR3 is TGTGCCAGCAGCGCTCTAGCGGGCTCCTACAATGAGCAGTTCTTC.